This passage covers 29 T cell receptor beta chains from one sample sequenced in a study of radiotherapy plus CTLA-4 blockade in lung cancer. Some clones are missing from TCRdb's copy, which holds only in-frame ones; the method was immunoSEQ multiplex PCR. The sample lists some 38,000 clones; about 80% were seen once. The material was peripheral blood, obtained from a patient treated with radiotherapy plus ipilimumab. The origin of the receptors is a human donor with non-small cell lung cancer who had stable disease on radiotherapy plus ipilimumab.

This rearrangement joins TRBV18 to TRBJ1-3; D is ambiguous. The CDR3 runs to 14 residues. Germline V lookup: CDR1 KGHSH, CDR2 LQKENI. Trimming stripped 2 bases from V and 2 bases from J, with 7 bases between. Here the CDR3 DNA reads TGTGCCAGCTCACCAGTGCGGGCTGGAAACACCATATATTTT. Encoded protein: CASSPVRAGNTIYF.

This rearrangement joins TRBV4-2 to TRBJ2-3, with unresolved D. This CDR3 has 15 residues. Trimming took 0 bases from V and 2 from J, leaving 9 bases between them. The germline CDR1 and CDR2 sequences are LGHNA and YNFKEQ. As DNA, the CDR3 is TGTGCCAGCAGCCAAGAAACCCTGATCACAGATACGCAGTATTTT. This gives the protein CASSQETLITDTQYF.

This chain connects TRBV7-2 to TRBJ1-1; no clear D. V was clipped by 7 bases and J by 8 bases, with 17 bases between them. CDR1 is SGHTA and CDR2 is FQGNSA in the germline V gene. CDR3 length: 13 amino acids. The CDR3 bases are TGTGCCAGCACCTCTCGAACCGAAAAAGAAGCTTTCTTT. Its translation is CASTSRTEKEAFF.

The genes are TRBV7-3 and TRBJ2-3, with D unclear. The V end lost 5 bases, the J end lost 6 bases, and 18 bases lay between the germline ends. The CDR3 sequence is 15 residues long. Per germline, CDR1 SGHTA and CDR2 FQGTGA. As DNA, the CDR3 is TGTGCCAGCAGCCCCTCCGGACGTGTTATGGATACGCAGTATTTT. It yields the protein CASSPSGRVMDTQYF.

For this clone: Within the sample, other DNA sequences also encode this same CDR3. The J gene is TRBJ2-1, the V gene TRBV5-1; weak D call: TRBD2 (5 bases). The CDR3 consists of 15 residues. Trimming cost V 4 bases and J 4 bases, with 15 bases left between them. Germline CDR1 reads SGHRS; CDR2 reads YFSETQ. CDR3 sequence (DNA): TGCGCCAGCAGCCCCCAAGGAGGTTCATACAATGAGCAGTTCTTC. It specifies CASSPQGGSYNEQFF. The full variable domain, its missing parts supplied by reference TRBV5-1 and TRBJ2-1, is KAGVTQTPRYLIKTRGQQVTLSCSPISGHRSVSWYQQTPGQGLQFLFEYFSETQRNKGNFPGRFSGRQFSNSRSEMNVSTLELGDSALYLCASSPQGGSYNEQFFGPGTRLTVL.

The rearrangement links TRBV6-5 to TRBJ1-1; D remains unclear. CDR1 is MNHEY, CDR2 SVGAGI, per germline. The CDR3 is 13 amino acids. V lost 2 bases, J lost 1 base, and 5 bases lay in between. CDR3 protein: CASSYGENTEAFF. In DNA form, the CDR3 reads TGTGCCAGCAGTTACGGGGAGAACACTGAAGCTTTCTTT.

This rearrangement joins TRBV5-6 to TRBJ2-7, with D unclear. Germline loops: CDR1 SGHDT, CDR2 YYEEEE. Trimming stripped 1 base from V and 7 bases from J, with 9 bases between. CDR3 length equals 12 residues. The CDR3 region is CASSLPPGEQYV. Here the CDR3 DNA reads TGTGCCAGCAGCTTGCCCCCAGGAGAGCAGTACGTC.

The chain is built from TRBV4-1 and TRBJ2-5; D possibly corresponds to TRBD1 (6 bases). Germline V CDR1 and CDR2: MGHRA, YSYEKL. The germline V and J ends were trimmed by 1 base and 4 bases, with 13 bases remaining between them. This CDR3 is 15 amino acids long. The CDR3, as DNA: TGCGCCAGCAGCCAAGGACGGGACACCCGAGAGACCCAGTACTTC. Translating it yields CASSQGRDTRETQYF.

The chain links TRBV7-6 to TRBJ2-7; the D is unclear. The V and J ends lost 0 bases and 5 bases respectively, with 8 bases between them. CDR3 size: 13 residues. CDR1 SGHVS and CDR2 FNYEAQ come from the germline V gene. The CDR3 sequence: CASSLAYGDEQYF. As DNA, the CDR3 is TGTGCCAGCAGCTTAGCCTACGGCGACGAGCAGTACTTC. The full variable domain, rest sourced from reference TRBV7-6 and TRBJ2-7, is GAGVSQSPRYKVTKRGQDVALRCDPISGHVSLYWYRQALGQGPEFLTYFNYEAQQDKSGLPNDRFSAERPEGSISTLTIQRTEQRDSAMYRCASSLAYGDEQYFGPGTRLTVT.

This sequence joins TRBV5-4 and TRBJ2-6; possibly TRBD1 or TRBD2 for D (6 bases each). The CDR3 contains 16 residues. Per germline, CDR1 SGHNT and CDR2 YYREEE (reference sequence). Trimming stripped 0 bases from V and 3 bases from J, with 10 bases between. CDR3 sequence (DNA): TGTGCCAGCAGCTTGGTTGGGGGGCGTGGGGCCAACGTCCTGACTTTC. It specifies CASSLVGGRGANVLTF.

The rearrangement uses TRBV7-9 and TRBJ2-7; no reliable D call. Trimming pared 1 base from V and 8 bases from J, leaving 9 bases between. Germline V gene lookup returns CDR1 SEHNR and CDR2 FQNEAQ (reference sequence). The length of the CDR3 is 12 residues. CDR3 protein: CASSLDVGQQYV. CDR3 sequence (DNA): TGTGCCAGCAGCTTAGATGTTGGGCAGCAGTACGTC.

The genes are TRBV28 and TRBJ1-5; TRBD1 agrees at 9 bases. The J segment lost 4 bases and the V segment lost 5 bases, leaving 6 bases of the junction unmatched. Germline V gene lookup returns CDR1 MDHEN and CDR2 SYDVKM. The CDR3 runs to 15 residues. The CDR3 reads CASSPTGGRNQPQHF. As DNA, the CDR3 is TGTGCCAGCAGTCCTACAGGGGGCCGGAATCAGCCCCAGCATTTT.

CDR3 nucleotides: TGTGCCAGCAGCTATTCATCGAACACTGAAGCTTTCTTT. Protein product: CASSYSSNTEAFF. This chain uses TRBV5-5 with TRBJ1-1; D is uncertain. The V end was cut by 3 bases, the J end by 1 base, with 7 bases between. This CDR3 comprises 13 residues. Germline values: CDR1 SGHKS, CDR2 YYEKEE (reference sequence).

The genes are TRBV6-1 and TRBJ1-1; D unclear. V was pared by 6 bases and J by 2 bases, with 4 bases between. Germline V gene data show CDR1 as MNHNS and CDR2 as SASEGT. The CDR3 length is 11 residues. The CDR3 spells CASSPNTEAFF. DNA of the CDR3: TGTGCCAGCAGCCCAAACACTGAAGCTTTCTTT.

This chain connects TRBV9 to TRBJ2-5; D might be TRBD2 (7 bases). CDR1 and CDR2 (germline): SGDLS, YYNGEE. There are 15 residues in the CDR3. V lost 0 bases and J lost 5, with 14 bases in between. CDR3 loop: CASSVGAGAHETQYF. In DNA, the CDR3 is TGTGCCAGCAGCGTAGGTGCGGGGGCCCACGAGACCCAGTACTTC.

The chain carries TRBV19 and TRBJ1-1; D uncertain. V was trimmed by 7 bases and J by 2 bases, leaving 5 bases between them. CDR3 length: 11 amino acids. Germline values: CDR1 LNHDA, CDR2 SQIVND (reference sequence). The CDR3 region has the DNA TGTGCCAGTAACTCCAACACTGAAGCTTTCTTT. It codes for CASNSNTEAFF.

The CDR3 protein is CASPASTGAYTEAFF. The CDR3 DNA reads as TGTGCCAGCCCGGCCTCGACAGGGGCTTACACTGAAGCTTTCTTT. V gene TRBV7-2 combines with J gene TRBJ1-1, with TRBD1 matching 8 bases. Germline values: CDR1 SGHTA, CDR2 FQGNSA. This CDR3 region has 15 residues. The ends lost 8 bases at V and 3 bases at J; junction bases unmatched: 11.

The gene calls are TRBV4-3 and TRBJ1-2; D gene ambiguous. The germline CDR1 and CDR2 sequences are LGHNA and YSLEER. Trimming cost V 1 base and J 4 bases, with 22 bases left between them. This CDR3 comprises 18 residues. The CDR3 spells CASSQVEVVRLPPYGYTF. The CDR3 DNA is TGCGCCAGCAGCCAAGTGGAGGTGGTAAGGTTACCCCCCTATGGCTACACCTTC.

This clone was counted between two and nine times. The chain couples TRBV6-5 to TRBJ1-2; a possible D gene is TRBD1 (5 bases). The CDR3 has 14 residues. Per the germline V gene, CDR1 is MNHEY and CDR2 is SVGAGI. The V gene lost 0 bases and the J gene lost 4 bases, with 9 bases spanning the gap. CDR3 region: CASSYSGTPYGYTF. The CDR3 DNA follows: TGTGCCAGCAGTTACTCCGGGACCCCCTATGGCTACACCTTC.

V gene TRBV19 combines with J gene TRBJ2-1; D might be TRBD1 (6 bases). Trimming shortened V by 5 bases and J by 7 bases, and 24 bases separated the two germline ends. CDR3 length equals 17 residues. Germline CDR1 LNHDA, CDR2 SQIVND (reference sequence). Here the CDR3 DNA reads TGTGCCAGTAGTCTTTGGGGGAAACAGGGAACGGGGAATGAGCAGTTCTTC. Protein: CASSLWGKQGTGNEQFF.

The chain recombines TRBV11-2 with TRBJ1-1; possible D gene TRBD1, 5 bases. V lost 0 bases and J 5 bases, leaving 16 bases between the germline ends. The CDR3 is 16 residues long. In germline, CDR1 is SGHAT, CDR2 FQNNGV. The chain's CDR3 is CASSLDAGAAGTEAFF. CDR3 DNA sequence: TGTGCCAGCAGCTTAGATGCTGGGGCTGCGGGTACTGAAGCTTTCTTT.

This chain uses TRBV4-1 with TRBJ1-6; D is unresolved. Germline values: CDR1 MGHRA, CDR2 YSYEKL. This CDR3 has 15 amino acids. V lost 0 bases and J lost 9, with 12 bases in between. Here the CDR3 reads CASSQDKQARSPLHF. CDR3 DNA: TGCGCCAGCAGCCAAGATAAGCAGGCTCGTTCACCCCTCCACTTT.

J is TRBJ1-5 and V is TRBV6-5; D gene ambiguous. The germline V and J ends were trimmed by 6 bases and 3 bases, with 15 bases remaining between them. This CDR3 has 15 residues. CDR1 is MNHEY and CDR2 is SVGAGI in the germline V gene. The CDR3 nucleotides are TGTGCCAGCAGCCCTATGTTGGCCCTCAATCAGCCCCAGCATTTT. It codes for CASSPMLALNQPQHF.

This clone was recorded only once. The genes are TRBV11-2 and TRBJ2-5; TRBD1 agrees at 7 bases. In germline, CDR1 is SGHAT, CDR2 FQNNGV. The length of the CDR3 is 15 residues. Germline trimming cut 1 base from V and 5 bases from J; bases unmatched to any gene: 7. The CDR3: CASSLGRQGVETQYF. The CDR3 DNA follows: TGTGCCAGCAGCTTAGGTCGACAGGGAGTGGAGACCCAGTACTTC.

V usage is TRBV2 and J usage is TRBJ2-2, with 9 positions matching TRBD2. Germline CDR1 SNHLY, CDR2 FYNNEI. The CDR3 loop spans 16 amino acids. J gave up 4 bases and V 6 bases, and 9 bases lay outside the gene matches. Written as DNA, the CDR3 is TGTGCCAGCAGGGAGCGCGGGGGGGCCCCCACCGGGGAGCTGTTTTTT. Protein: CASRERGGAPTGELFF. Full variable domain (outside the CDR3, taken from reference TRBV2 and TRBJ2-2): EPEVTQTPSHQVTQMGQEVILRCVPISNHLYFYWYRQILGQKVEFLVSFYNNEISEKSEIFDDQFSVERPDGSNFTLKIRSTKLEDSAMYFCASRERGGAPTGELFFGEGSRLTVL.

The chain recombines TRBV2 with TRBJ1-2; D may be TRBD1 (5 bases). The CDR3 sequence is 14 residues long. From germline, CDR1 is SNHLY and CDR2 FYNNEI. Trimming took 2 bases from V and 0 from J, leaving 7 bases between them. The CDR3 spells CASSEQGSNYGYTF. The CDR3 DNA follows: TGTGCCAGCAGTGAACAGGGATCTAACTATGGCTACACCTTC.

The chain carries TRBV27 and TRBJ2-1; D is possibly TRBD1 (6 bases). Looked up from germline, CDR1 is MNHEY and CDR2 is SMNVEV (reference sequence). CDR3 length: 16 amino acids. The germline V and J ends were trimmed by 2 bases and 6 bases, with 17 bases remaining between them. The CDR3, as DNA: TGTGCCAGCAGTTTACTACAGGGTATCCCTCCCAATGAGCAGTTCTTC. It encodes CASSLLQGIPPNEQFF.

A few counts support this clone. The chain is built from TRBV6-5 and TRBJ1-5; 7 bases are shared with TRBD1. Germline-derived CDR1 and CDR2 are MNHEY and SVGAGI. V was clipped by 5 bases and J by 9 bases; unmatched bases: 4. The CDR3 is 12 residues long. The CDR3 nucleotides are TGTGCCAGCAGTAGGGGGCAAGGGCCCCAGCATTTT. This codes for CASSRGQGPQHF.

This clone appeared once. The chain combines TRBV9 with TRBJ2-3; 8 bases align to TRBD2. CDR1 and CDR2 from the germline V gene are SGDLS and YYNGEE. CDR3 size: 15 residues. After removal of 4 bases from V and 2 bases from J, the junction contained 6 bases not matched to a gene. This CDR3 reads CASSLIAGPTDTQYF. In DNA, the CDR3 is TGTGCCAGCAGCCTAATAGCGGGGCCCACAGATACGCAGTATTTT.